The 31 T cell receptor beta chains in this list originate from one sample, sequenced in a study of human versus mouse CDR3 diversity and MHC coevolution. TCRdb's table, derived via immunoSEQ multiplex PCR, lists solely in-frame clones and lacks some. The sample carries 55,000 to 65,000 clones, around 94% recorded once. The sequenced material came from naive CD4+ T cells from blood. Subset in this sample: CD45RO-negative CD62L-positive naive CD4 T cells. All receptors come from a person in their sixties or seventies in good health.

The chain joins TRBV5-6 to TRBJ2-5, with 10 bases fitting TRBD2. V gave up 3 bases and J gave up 5 bases; unmatched junction bases: 4. The V gene's germline CDR1 is SGHDT and CDR2 YYEEEE. This CDR3 region has 14 residues. This chain's CDR3 is CASSSLAGVETQYF. As DNA, the CDR3 is TGTGCCAGCAGCTCCCTAGCGGGAGTGGAGACCCAGTACTTC. The complete variable domain, with remaining parts taken from reference TRBV5-6 and TRBJ2-5, reads DAGVTQSPTHLIKTRGQQVTLRCSPKSGHDTVSWYQQALGQGPQFIFQYYEEEERQRGNFPDRFSGHQFPNYSSELNVNALLLGDSALYLCASSSLAGVETQYFGPGTRLLVL.

The CDR3 reads CASSVWVGAATGELFF. CDR3 DNA: TGTGCCAGCAGCGTATGGGTGGGAGCGGCGACCGGGGAGCTGTTTTTT. This sequence joins TRBV9 and TRBJ2-2; the D gene is possibly TRBD2 (5 bases). With 1 base removed from V and 5 bases from J, the gap between germline ends came to 15 bases. Germline CDR1 and CDR2: SGDLS and YYNGEE. CDR3 length: 16 amino acids.

The gene calls are TRBV19 and TRBJ2-1, with 10 bases lining up with TRBD1. The CDR3 consists of 14 residues. The V segment lost 5 bases and the J segment 12 bases; nucleotides outside the gene matches: 10. CDR1 LNHDA and CDR2 SQIVND come from the germline V gene (reference sequence). The CDR3 DNA reads as TGTGCCAGTAGTCCAGGACAGGGGGGGAGGGGGCAGTTCTTC. Translating gives CASSPGQGGRGQFF. Full variable domain (outside the CDR3, taken from reference TRBV19 and TRBJ2-1): DGGITQSPKYLFRKEGQNVTLSCEQNLNHDAMYWYRQDPGQGLRLIYYSQIVNDFQKGDIAEGYSVSREKKESFPLTVTSAQKNPTAFYLCASSPGQGGRGQFFGPGTRLTVL.

The chain links TRBV5-1 to TRBJ2-5; D might be TRBD1 (6 bases). The CDR3 runs 13 residues. The germline gives CDR1 SGHRS, CDR2 YFSETQ. V lost 6 bases to trimming and J lost 4 bases, with 13 bases between them. CDR3 coding DNA: TGCGCCAGCACCTCAGGGGTGGGAGAGACCCAGTACTTC. Translation: CASTSGVGETQYF.

The chain recombines TRBV7-9 with TRBJ1-1, with D possibly TRBD1 on 6 matching bases. Germline CDR1 SEHNR, CDR2 FQNEAQ (reference sequence). The CDR3 has 13 residues. Trimming removed 5 bases from V and 4 bases from J, with 11 bases in between. CDR3 amino acids: CASSPGQPTEAFF. The CDR3 DNA follows: TGTGCCAGCAGCCCAGGACAGCCCACTGAAGCTTTCTTT.

CDR3 protein: CASGYRGNGYEQYF. CDR3 bases: TGTGCCAGTGGCTACAGGGGAAACGGTTACGAGCAGTACTTC. The chain joins TRBV19 to TRBJ2-7, with 7 bases matching TRBD1. V trimming: 8 bases; J trimming: 4 bases; junction bases outside the gene matches: 11. This CDR3 spans 14 amino acids. Germline assignment: CDR1 LNHDA and CDR2 SQIVND (reference sequence).

This chain uses TRBV7-6 with TRBJ1-1; D call uncertain. The CDR3 runs 15 residues. The V and J ends lost 1 base and 0 bases respectively, with 9 bases between them. Germline CDR1 and CDR2: SGHVS and FNYEAQ. CDR3 residues: CASSLVEVMNTEAFF. The CDR3 nucleotides are TGTGCCAGCAGCTTAGTAGAAGTCATGAACACTGAAGCTTTCTTT.

The chain is built from TRBV29-1 and TRBJ1-1; TRBD1 aligns across 7 bases. CDR1 is SQVTM and CDR2 is ANQGSEA in the germline V gene. With 8 bases clipped from V and 1 base from J, the junction kept 10 bases outside the gene matches. This CDR3 comprises 14 residues. CDR3 in DNA: TGCAGCTCGATTCAGGGGGGCGGGAACACTGAAGCTTTCTTT. This encodes CSSIQGGGNTEAFF.

This sequence joins TRBV15 and TRBJ1-2; D not resolved. There are 12 residues in the CDR3. V was shortened by 2 bases and J by 5 bases, with 6 bases between the two germline ends. Germline values: CDR1 LNHNV, CDR2 YYDKDF (reference sequence). CDR3 sequence: CATSRTRYGYTF. Written as DNA, the CDR3 is TGTGCCACCAGCAGAACTCGATATGGCTACACCTTC.

The rearrangement uses TRBV11-3 and TRBJ1-1; a possible D gene is TRBD1 (5 bases). The CDR3 is made up of 19 amino acids. CDR1 and CDR2 (germline): SGHNT, YENEEA. Trimming shortened V by 5 bases and J by 0 bases, and 25 bases separated the two germline ends. CDR3 region: CASSPAGASGRGVNTEAFF. For the CDR3, the DNA is TGTGCCAGCAGCCCTGCTGGGGCCTCCGGGAGGGGTGTGAACACTGAAGCTTTCTTT.

The chain carries TRBV4-2 and TRBJ2-5; TRBD1 matches 7 bases. Trimming removed 0 bases from V and 4 bases from J; junction bases left unmatched: 5. The CDR3 has 15 amino acids. Germline V gene sequence: CDR1 LGHNA, CDR2 YNFKEQ. The CDR3, as DNA: TGTGCCAGCAGCCAAGAATGGGACAGAGCAGAGACCCAGTACTTC. As protein: CASSQEWDRAETQYF.

The chain is built from TRBV9 and TRBJ2-5; 10 bases align to TRBD2. CDR1 SGDLS and CDR2 YYNGEE come from the germline V gene. Trimming took 5 bases from V and 4 from J; bases not matched to a gene: 5. The CDR3 runs to 14 residues. CDR3 region: CASSARLAGETQYF. The CDR3 region has the DNA TGTGCCAGCAGTGCAAGACTAGCGGGAGAGACCCAGTACTTC.

J is TRBJ1-2 and V is TRBV19, with D possibly matching TRBD1 (5 bases). From germline, CDR1 is LNHDA and CDR2 SQIVND (reference sequence). V gave up 7 bases and J gave up 0 bases, with 15 bases separating them. This CDR3 has 15 amino acids. This chain's CDR3 is CASTVQAGANYGYTF. The CDR3 region has the DNA TGTGCCAGTACGGTACAGGCCGGAGCTAACTATGGCTACACCTTC.

In this sample, this clone turned up once. The CDR3 sequence: CASSPVAGEGEQFF. The CDR3 coding sequence is TGTGCCAGCAGTCCCGTAGCGGGAGAAGGCGAGCAGTTCTTC. This chain links TRBV6-5 with TRBJ2-1; 9 nucleotides agree with TRBD2. The germline V gene encodes CDR1 MNHEY and CDR2 SVGAGI. The CDR3 loop spans 14 amino acids. V lost 5 bases and J lost 10; bases outside the gene matches: 9.

This chain uses TRBV25-1 with TRBJ2-1, with D perhaps matching TRBD2 (5 bases). Between the trimmed V and J ends, which lost 6 bases and 6 bases, there was a span of 9 bases. The germline CDR1 and CDR2 sequences are MGHDK and SYGVNS. The CDR3 contains 12 residues. As DNA, the CDR3 is TGTGCCAGCAGGGACTTCTCCAATGAGCAGTTCTTC. Translated: CASRDFSNEQFF.

The chain links TRBV5-1 to TRBJ2-7; TRBD1 aligns across 9 bases. The CDR3 spans 14 residues. CDR1 and CDR2 (germline): SGHRS, YFSETQ. V lost 4 bases and J lost 4; bases outside the gene matches: 6. CDR3 nucleotide sequence: TGCGCCAGCAGCCCCGACAGGGGGGCTTACGAGCAGTACTTC. This gives the protein CASSPDRGAYEQYF.

V gene TRBV27 combines with J gene TRBJ1-1; perhaps TRBD1 as D (6 bases). V was cut by 2 bases and J by 1 base, with 8 bases left in between. CDR3 length equals 14 residues. The germline gives CDR1 MNHEY, CDR2 SMNVEV (reference sequence). The CDR3 sequence is CASSLHRANTEAFF. CDR3 in DNA: TGTGCCAGCAGTTTACACAGGGCGAACACTGAAGCTTTCTTT.

V is TRBV29-1 and J is TRBJ1-4, with D hard to call. V was pared by 5 bases and J by 8 bases, with 15 bases between. CDR1 and CDR2 from the germline V gene are SQVTM and ANQGSEA. CDR3 length: 13 amino acids. CDR3 loop: CSVNVVGSEKLFF. In DNA form, the CDR3 reads TGCAGCGTTAATGTAGTGGGTAGCGAAAAACTGTTTTTT.

V gene TRBV27 combines with J gene TRBJ2-5; D is perhaps TRBD1 (5 bases). The J call is doubtful: the DNA matches TRBJ2-7 better. Germline assignment: CDR1 MNHEY and CDR2 SMNVEV (reference sequence). The length of the CDR3 is 15 residues. DNA of the CDR3: TGTGCCAGCAGTTTATCGATAACAGGCTCCTACGAGCAGTACTTC. This translates into CASSLSITGSYEQYF.

This chain joins TRBV7-6 and TRBJ2-7; 7 bases line up with TRBD1. The CDR3 is made up of 15 amino acids. The junction had 3 bases not matched to a gene; V was cut back by 0 bases and J by 1 base. Germline V lookup: CDR1 SGHVS, CDR2 FNYEAQ. This CDR3 is CASSLATGNSYEQYF. The CDR3 DNA reads TGTGCCAGCAGCTTAGCGACAGGGAATTCCTACGAGCAGTACTTC.

The CDR3 coding sequence is TGTGCCAGCAGCTTGGCAGGGGTGGCCACTGAAGCTTTCTTT. It specifies CASSLAGVATEAFF. V gene TRBV5-6 combines with J gene TRBJ1-1; a weak D match, TRBD1 (6 bases). Trimming shortened V by 0 bases and J by 4 bases, and 10 bases separated the two germline ends. The germline gives CDR1 SGHDT, CDR2 YYEEEE. This CDR3 contains 14 residues.

The chain has TRBV5-6 and TRBJ1-2, with 9 nucleotides matching TRBD1. Germline CDR1 SGHDT, CDR2 YYEEEE. The V and J ends lost 4 bases and 7 bases, in that order; junction bases with no gene match: 11. The CDR3 has 15 residues. CDR3 region: CASSLMTGGFFGYTF. CDR3 DNA sequence: TGTGCCAGCAGCCTAATGACAGGGGGTTTTTTTGGCTACACCTTC.

This chain connects TRBV9 to TRBJ2-1; 11 nucleotides line up with TRBD2. The CDR3 runs to 16 residues. Germline-derived CDR1 and CDR2 are SGDLS and YYNGEE. After removal of 0 bases from V and 4 bases from J, the junction contained 3 bases not matched to a gene. The CDR3 coding sequence is TGTGCCAGCAGCGTAGTGGCTAGCGGGAGGTACAATGAGCAGTTCTTC. Its protein product is CASSVVASGRYNEQFF. The entire variable domain, with the rest obtained from reference TRBV9 and TRBJ2-1, is as follows: DSGVTQTPKHLITATGQRVTLRCSPRSGDLSVYWYQQSLDQGLQFLIQYYNGEERAKGNILERFSAQQFPDLHSELNLSSLELGDSALYFCASSVVASGRYNEQFFGPGTRLTVL.

V usage is TRBV6-6 and J usage is TRBJ2-5; TRBD1 agrees at 8 bases. CDR1 and CDR2 from the germline V gene are MNHNY and SVGAGI (reference sequence). Trimming cost V 5 bases and J 1 base; bases outside gene matches: 6. The CDR3 loop spans 15 amino acids. DNA for the CDR3: TGTGCCAGCAGTGGGACAGGAGGTTTCCAAGAGACCCAGTACTTC. Protein: CASSGTGGFQETQYF.

The chain combines TRBV19 with TRBJ2-3, with 9 nucleotides matching TRBD2. This CDR3 comprises 20 residues. Looked up from germline, CDR1 is LNHDA and CDR2 is SQIVND (reference sequence). V gave up 5 bases and J gave up 0 bases; unmatched junction bases: 18. The DNA of the CDR3 is TGTGCCAGTAGTTCTCCCAGGCGGGCTAGCGGGAACCGAAGCACAGATACGCAGTATTTT. It translates to CASSSPRRASGNRSTDTQYF.

Only one count was recorded for this clone. This chain connects TRBV29-1 to TRBJ2-7, with TRBD1 matching 8 bases. V lost 0 bases and J lost 6; bases outside the gene matches: 13. CDR3 length: 16 residues. Germline lookup yields CDR1 SQVTM and CDR2 ANQGSEA. CDR3 amino acids: CSVEDRGRGRPGEQYF. The CDR3 bases are TGCAGCGTTGAAGATCGGGGCAGGGGGCGCCCGGGCGAGCAGTACTTC.

The chain has TRBV7-3 and TRBJ2-1, with 9 bases lining up with TRBD2. The CDR3 spans 15 residues. The V gene's germline CDR1 is SGHTA and CDR2 FQGTGA. Trimming at V came to 1 base and at J to 5 bases, leaving 3 bases not matched to a gene. CDR3 in amino acids: CASSLNSGSHNEQFF. As DNA, the CDR3 is TGTGCCAGCAGCTTAAATAGCGGGAGCCACAATGAGCAGTTCTTC.

This rearrangement joins TRBV28 to TRBJ1-5, with a tentative D call TRBD1 (6 bases). Trimming pared 5 bases from V and 2 bases from J, leaving 13 bases between. Germline assignment: CDR1 MDHEN and CDR2 SYDVKM. The CDR3 is 15 residues long. The CDR3 reads CASSPQQGGNQPQHF. In DNA form, the CDR3 reads TGTGCCAGCAGTCCCCAACAGGGAGGCAATCAGCCCCAGCATTTT. Full variable domain (outside the CDR3, taken from reference TRBV28 and TRBJ1-5): DVKVTQSSRYLVKRTGEKVFLECVQDMDHENMFWYRQDPGLGLRLIYFSYDVKMKEKGDIPEGYSVSREKKERFSLILESASTNQTSMYLCASSPQQGGNQPQHFGDGTRLSIL.

V usage is TRBV19 and J usage is TRBJ2-5; 14 positions match TRBD2. V was pared by 4 bases and J by 4 bases, with 5 bases of the junction left unmatched. The CDR3 loop spans 16 amino acids. CDR1 and CDR2 from the germline V gene are LNHDA and SQIVND (reference sequence). The CDR3 DNA follows: TGTGCCAGTAGTACAGGGACTAGCGGGAGTTCAGAGACCCAGTACTTC. Amino acid sequence: CASSTGTSGSSETQYF.

The chain joins TRBV5-1 to TRBJ1-5; TRBD1 aligns across 7 bases. This CDR3 region has 16 residues. V shed 4 bases and J 3 bases; nucleotides not matched to a gene: 10. CDR1 is SGHRS, CDR2 YFSETQ, per germline. CDR3 sequence reads: CASSRGIGTANQPQHF. As DNA, the CDR3 is TGCGCCAGCAGCCGGGGGATAGGGACAGCCAATCAGCCCCAGCATTTT.

This clone was seen just once. The DNA of the CDR3 is TGTGCCAGTAGTACCCGGGACCAGGGTTTGGGGGGGCAGTACTTC. It yields the protein CASSTRDQGLGGQYF. The chain carries TRBV19 and TRBJ2-7; the D gene is possibly TRBD2 (6 bases). The germline V gene has CDR1 LNHDA and CDR2 SQIVND (reference sequence). CDR3 length: 15 amino acids. Trimming left V 4 bases short and J 9 bases short, with 22 bases between.